This T cell receptor beta chain originates from a study of blood T cells in healthy people across ages (dated by TCRdb to 2013 to 2016). About the study as a whole: In model experiments, template switching captured about one uniquely barcoded TCR beta cDNA molecule for every two T cells. Using deep sequencing normalized with unique cDNA molecular identifiers, the study measured how TCR beta repertoire diversity changes with age. Donors were grouped into four age groups: young (average approximately 15 years), middle-aged (around 39), aged (around 66) and long-lived (approximately 78). To avoid experimental bias, donors of different ages were distributed randomly across sequencing lanes. The study analyzed two additional independent replicas of 1 million unique cDNA reads from the same blood draw for two donors, one aged 18 to 30 and one aged 80 or older. Points the paper makes about the study in general: Compared with the aged group, the long-lived group had more naive CD4+ T cells, fewer expanded clones and increased TCR diversity, suggesting age selection. Conclusive comparison of naive and antigen-experienced compartments was prevented by the profiling of bulk unsorted PBMCs. Estimates of total diversity from one million sequenced T cells were regarded as lower bounds and underestimates. Because the CMV infection status of the donors was unknown, age-related changes in expanded clonotypes may potentially have been confounded. Observed TCR beta diversity per million T cells fell roughly linearly with age, and a significant reduction was already apparent by age roughly 40. The percentage of naive T cells measured by flow cytometry correlated strongly with observed TCR beta diversity.

The approximately 41 donors, aged about 6 to 100 years, were systemically healthy Caucasian individuals from Russia. Roughly 10 milliliters of peripheral blood were drawn from each donor into EDTA-treated Vacutainer tubes. Ficoll-Paque density-gradient centrifugation was used to isolate PBMCs, with at least 6 million per sample. Total RNA was extracted from PBMCs with Trizol reagent, with at least 6 micrograms obtained per sample. Naive CD45RAhigh/CD27high T cell percentages were measured by flow cytometry on a PBMC aliquot from every donor. The library was prepared using 5' RACE. Sequencing instrument: Illumina HiSeq 2500. The second PCR ran for about 6 to 12 cycles and used a J-beta primer mix along with a sample-barcoded 5' primer. A template-switch 5' adaptor carrying 12 random nucleotides introduced a unique molecular identifier onto each TCR beta cDNA molecule. Each sample yielded at least 2.5 million CDR3-containing paired-end reads. All of the RNA was converted into first-strand cDNA using the Mint cDNA synthesis kit, with a TRBC-specific oligonucleotide serving as the primer. Following uracil-DNA glycosylase treatment, a first 18-cycle PCR with universal primers M1SS and BC2_uni_R was performed on all cDNA. Under the source paper's analysis protocol: For normalization, 1 million high-quality reads were randomly selected from each sample, with every read carrying a distinct molecular identifier. Reads sharing molecular identifiers were discarded rather than binned into consensus sequences. MiTCR, run with a Q25 quality threshold and the strictest error-elimination algorithm, handled CDR3 identification, clonotype clustering and error correction. A nonparametric unseen species model with Euler transformation was used to estimate lower-bound total TCR beta diversity. TCRdb passed the public sequencing reads through fastp at Q25 and MiXCR, retaining productive beta sequences. Identical CDR3 protein sequences are pooled into one entry, listed with their most common genes and DNA. The V and J calls shown here were made by TCRdb, not taken from the authors' results. The sample table shows about 970,000 distinct CDR3 sequences, and approximately 50% are seen once. Around 21% of the sample comes from the top ten.

In regard to this clonotype: No antigen is known for it. Base-call qualities are not available, and no considerably larger clone is one nucleotide away.

Deletion took 1 base off V and 1 base off J, with a span of 8 bases between the germline ends. Reading the germline V gene gives CDR1 SGHDN and CDR2 FVKESK. Taken from cysteine to phenylalanine, the CDR3 has 14 residues. The DNA shown is the 42-base CDR3, in frame from base 1. The rearrangement joined TRBV14 to TRBJ2-7; the D gene is unclear. Sequenced material: blood. This receptor was identified in a woman aged 55-70 years in good health. CDR3 sequence: CASSQAWSSYEQYF. The nucleotide sequence reads as follows: TGTGCCAGCAGCCAAGCATGGAGTTCCTACGAGCAGTACTTC. Reference TRBV14 and TRBJ2-7 proteins supply the regions before and after the CDR3; the full variable domain is: EAGVTQFPSHSVIEKGQTVTLRCDPISGHDNLYWYRRVMGKEIKFLLHFVKESKQDESGMPNNRFLAERTGGTYSTLKVQPAELEDSGVYFCASSQAWSSYEQYFGPGTRLTVT.